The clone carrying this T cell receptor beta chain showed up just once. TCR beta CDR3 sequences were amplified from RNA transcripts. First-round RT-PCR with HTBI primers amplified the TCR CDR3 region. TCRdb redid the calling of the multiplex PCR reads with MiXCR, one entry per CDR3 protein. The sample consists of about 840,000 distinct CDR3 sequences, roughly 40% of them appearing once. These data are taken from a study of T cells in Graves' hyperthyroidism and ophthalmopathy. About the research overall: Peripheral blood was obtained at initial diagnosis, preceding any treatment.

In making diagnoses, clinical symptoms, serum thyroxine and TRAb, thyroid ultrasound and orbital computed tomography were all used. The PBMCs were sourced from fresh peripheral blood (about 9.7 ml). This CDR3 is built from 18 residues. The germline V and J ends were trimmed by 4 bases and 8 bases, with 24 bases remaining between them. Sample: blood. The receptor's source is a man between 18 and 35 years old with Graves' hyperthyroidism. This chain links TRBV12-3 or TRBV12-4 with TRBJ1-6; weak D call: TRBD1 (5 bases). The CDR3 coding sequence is TGTGCCAGCAGTTCATTATTCCCGGGACCCCCTGGTCATTCACCCCTCCACTTT. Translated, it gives CASSSLFPGPPGHSPLHF.